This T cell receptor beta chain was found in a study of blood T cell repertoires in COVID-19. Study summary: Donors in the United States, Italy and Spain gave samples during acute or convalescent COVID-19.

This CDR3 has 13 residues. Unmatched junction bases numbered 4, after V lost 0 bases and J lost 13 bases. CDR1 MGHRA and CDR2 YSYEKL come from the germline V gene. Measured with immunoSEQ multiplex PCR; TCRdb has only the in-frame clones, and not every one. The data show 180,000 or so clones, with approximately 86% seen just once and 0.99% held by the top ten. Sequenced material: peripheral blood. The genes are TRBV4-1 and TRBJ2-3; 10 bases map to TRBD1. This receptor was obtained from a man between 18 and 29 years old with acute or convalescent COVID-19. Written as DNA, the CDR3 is TGCGCCAGCAGCCAAGAGGGGGGACAGGGGAAGTATTTT. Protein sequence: CASSQEGGQGKYF.